The rows below give T cell receptor beta chains drawn from one sample of a study of cytomegalovirus exposure and HLA in healthy donors. This table comes from immunoSEQ multiplex PCR, and its TCRdb copy is limited to in-frame clones, with some not included. The sample has approximately 83,000 clones; around 81% are singletons. Sequencing input: PBMCs. The source of these receptors is a man in his late teens or twenties in good health and CMV-seronegative. CDR3s include the opening cysteine and the closing phenylalanine or tryptophan. The D gene is left open where the match is weak. Expanded clones get a size class; other rows say once, few or many, or leave the size out.

J	size	V	D	DNA	CDR3
TRBJ1-5	.	TRBV10-3	.	TGTGCCATCAGTGAGTCACCAGGGTTGGGAAATCAGCCCCAGCATTTT	CAISESPGLGNQPQHF
TRBJ1-1	.	TRBV19	TRBD1	TGTGCCACCTCACAGACAGGGTATGGGGCGACTGAAGCTTTCTTT	CATSQTGYGATEAFF
TRBJ2-1	.	TRBV5-1	TRBD2	TGCGCCAGCAGCTTGGTATTGAGCGGGGGACTCTACAATGAGCAGTTCTTC	CASSLVLSGGLYNEQFF
TRBJ2-1	.	TRBV12-5	.	TGTGCTAGTGGTTTGAGGGGAGGTGGGTCCTACAATGAGCAGTTCTTC	CASGLRGGGSYNEQFF
TRBJ2-5	.	TRBV7-6	.	TGTGCCAGCAGCTTAGCCTACAGGGTACAAGAGACCCAGTACTTC	CASSLAYRVQETQYF
TRBJ2-7	.	TRBV5-5	TRBD1	TGTGCCAGCAGCCACCAGGGGGTCAACGAGCAGTACTTC	CASSHQGVNEQYF
TRBJ1-3	.	TRBV9	TRBD1	TGTGCCAGCAGCGCGGAACAGGGGTTTGGAAACACCATATATTTT	CASSAEQGFGNTIYF
TRBJ1-1	.	TRBV9	TRBD1	TGTGCCAGCAGCACGGACAGGGCGAACACTGAAGCTTTCTTT	CASSTDRANTEAFF
TRBJ1-3	.	TRBV19	.	TGTGCCAGTAGTATTATAGACACCATATATTTT	CASSIIDTIYF
TRBJ1-1	.	TRBV10-1	TRBD1	TGCGCCAGCAGTGATGGGCAGGGGGACACTGAAGCTTTCTTT	CASSDGQGDTEAFF
TRBJ2-7	once	TRBV6-1	TRBD2	TGTGCCAGCAGAAAGCGGGGGGACTCCTACGAGCAGTACTTC	CASRKRGDSYEQYF
TRBJ1-2	.	TRBV5-1	.	TGCGCCAGCAGACCGACAGGACTTACTAACTATGGCTACACCTTC	CASRPTGLTNYGYTF
TRBJ2-5	.	TRBV11-3	TRBD2	TGTGCCAGCAGCTTAGAATACCGGGGGGGCGGAGAGACCCAGTACTTC	CASSLEYRGGGETQYF
TRBJ2-1	.	TRBV5-1	TRBD1	TGCGCCAGCACCCGAGGGGGGACAGGCTACAATGAGCAGTTCTTC	CASTRGGTGYNEQFF
TRBJ1-2	.	TRBV6-5	TRBD1	TGTGCCAGCAGTTCCCTGGGACAGGGGGTAGGAGGCTACACCTTC	CASSSLGQGVGGYTF
TRBJ2-1	.	TRBV29-1	.	TGCAGCGGTAGACGTGAGGGCGGGATTTTGCAGTTCTTC	CSGRREGGILQFF
TRBJ2-7	.	TRBV7-8	.	TGTGCCAGCGTAGGGGGCTACGAGCAGTACTTC	CASVGGYEQYF
TRBJ1-2	.	TRBV28	TRBD1	TGTGCCAGCACCATCGGGACAGATTATGGCTACACCTTC	CASTIGTDYGYTF